This record covers a single TCR beta chain. Time point defined: baseline pretreatment blood. Described treatment: 15 Gy SBRT to primary tumor, nephrectomy 4 weeks later. This sample is drawn from a study of radiation and T cells in renal cell carcinoma. Profiled with immunoSEQ multiplex PCR; TCRdb holds only in-frame clones, not every one. Of approximately 150,000 clones listed, roughly 80% are singletons. Germline CDR1 is SGHDT and CDR2 is YYEEEE. CDR3 length equals 14 residues. V was cut by 9 bases and J by 1 base, with 16 bases left in between. Sequenced here: blood, sampled from a patient whose treatment included radiotherapy and nephrectomy. This clonotype was obtained from a woman in her forties or fifties with renal cell carcinoma. The J gene is TRBJ1-2, the V gene TRBV5-6; weak D call: TRBD1 (5 bases). The CDR3 region has the DNA TGTGCCACCACGCCGGGGGTTGGTAACTATGGCTACACCTTC. Encoded protein: CATTPGVGNYGYTF.